The 31 T cell receptor beta chains below come from one sample, sequenced in a study of shared clonotypes between healthy human individuals. Libraries were prepared by immunoSEQ multiplex PCR; TCRdb keeps only in-frame clonotypes and omits some of them. The data contain over a million clones, roughly 96% of them singletons. The sequenced sample consisted of naive CD4+ T cells sorted from blood. Noted subset: CD45RA+ positively selected. These receptors were obtained from a young man in good health.

This chain uses TRBV27 with TRBJ2-1, with D possibly TRBD2 on 6 matching bases. Germline CDR1 and CDR2: MNHEY and SMNVEV (reference sequence). The ends were cut back, 5 bases at V and 7 bases at J, with 21 bases in the middle. The length of the CDR3 is 16 residues. The CDR3 spells CASSPSRGRPGNEQFF. The CDR3 DNA follows: TGTGCCAGCAGTCCCTCTCGAGGGAGGCCAGGGAATGAGCAGTTCTTC.

Notes on this clone: The sample contains more than one DNA sequence encoding this CDR3. The CDR3 region has the DNA TGCAGTGCTAGACTCATCGAGACCCAGTACTTC. Protein sequence: CSARLIETQYF. V gene TRBV20-1 combines with J gene TRBJ2-5, with D uncertain. This CDR3 spans 11 amino acids. V was shortened by 2 bases and J by 5 bases, with 6 bases between the two germline ends. CDR1 and CDR2 from the germline V gene are DFQATT and SNEGSKA (reference sequence).

This sequence joins TRBV7-9 and TRBJ1-1; a possible D gene is TRBD1 (5 bases). Per germline, CDR1 SEHNR and CDR2 FQNEAQ (reference sequence). V gave up 5 bases and J gave up 4 bases, with 14 bases separating them. The CDR3 loop spans 14 amino acids. The CDR3 spells CASSTKGYGTEAFF. The CDR3 DNA is TGTGCCAGCAGCACTAAGGGGTATGGCACTGAAGCTTTCTTT.

This rearrangement joins TRBV5-1 to TRBJ1-3; 7 positions agree with TRBD1. CDR1 is SGHRS, CDR2 YFSETQ, per germline. The V segment lost 4 bases and the J segment 7 bases; nucleotides outside the gene matches: 2. The CDR3 has 12 residues. CDR3 nucleotide sequence: TGCGCCAGCAGCACGGGACAGAACACCATATATTTT. Translating it yields CASSTGQNTIYF.

This rearrangement joins TRBV7-3 to TRBJ2-1; 9 bases align to TRBD1. The ends lost 6 bases at V and 4 bases at J; junction bases unmatched: 4. From germline, CDR1 is SGHTA and CDR2 FQGTGA. The CDR3 runs 14 residues. This chain's CDR3 is CASSPGQGYNEQFF. DNA for the CDR3: TGTGCCAGCAGTCCGGGACAGGGATACAATGAGCAGTTCTTC.

The rearrangement links TRBV4-3 to TRBJ2-7, with a weak D call TRBD1 (6 bases). This CDR3 comprises 15 residues. The germline V and J ends were trimmed by 0 bases and 0 bases, with 9 bases remaining between them. Germline values: CDR1 LGHNA, CDR2 YSLEER. CDR3 DNA: TGCGCCAGCAGCCAAGAAGCCAGGGGCTCCTACGAGCAGTACTTC. Protein product: CASSQEARGSYEQYF.

CDR3 sequence reads: CASSLTPSTDTQYF. CDR3 in DNA: TGTGCCAGCAGCTTAACACCCAGCACAGATACGCAGTATTTT. The rearrangement uses TRBV7-2 and TRBJ2-3; D gene unclear. The CDR3 runs to 14 residues. CDR1 and CDR2 (germline): SGHTA, FQGNSA. V was trimmed by 2 bases and J by 0 bases, leaving 6 bases between them.

The sample holds one count of this clone. The V gene is TRBV20-1, the J gene TRBJ1-2; D ambiguous. Looked up from germline, CDR1 is DFQATT and CDR2 is SNEGSKA (reference sequence). The CDR3 is 10 residues long. The V end lost 4 bases, the J end lost 5 bases, and 5 bases lay between the germline ends. For the CDR3, the DNA is TGCAGTGCTATCGCTTATGGCTACACCTTC. Amino acids: CSAIAYGYTF.

This clone was observed a single time. A read error may produce the germline difference seen at one junction end. J is TRBJ2-5 and V is TRBV7-7; 7 bases agree with TRBD1. Germline lookup yields CDR1 SSHAT and CDR2 FNYEAQ (reference sequence). The CDR3 loop spans 15 amino acids. CDR3 sequence (DNA): TGTGCTAGCAGCCAGGGACAGAACTCCCAAGAGACCCAGTACTTC. It translates to CASSQGQNSQETQYF.

The V call is TRBV5-3, the J call TRBJ2-1; D is undetermined. TRBV5-3 is known as an ORF, though its function is uncertain. CDR3 length: 16 residues. V was trimmed by 1 base and J by 8 bases, leaving 19 bases between them. The CDR3 coding sequence is TGTGCCAGAAGCTTGTTGAAAGGGTGTTGGTTCCATGAGCAGTTCTTC. Translated: CARSLLKGCWFHEQFF.

The V gene is TRBV6-6, the J gene TRBJ1-2, with TRBD1 matching over 8 bases. CDR1 is MNHNY, CDR2 SVGAGI, per germline (reference sequence). V lost 7 bases, J lost 6 bases, and 13 bases stayed unmatched. The CDR3 contains 15 residues. As DNA, the CDR3 is TGTGCCAGCACCCCTTCACTGGACAGGGTGGATGGCTACACCTTC. It codes for CASTPSLDRVDGYTF.

In its sample, this clone was seen once. This chain joins TRBV11-2 and TRBJ2-1; D is uncertain. Germline CDR1 reads SGHAT; CDR2 reads FQNNGV. The CDR3 contains 15 residues. Trimming removed 8 bases at V and 0 bases at J, with 14 bases between. The DNA for the CDR3 is TGTGCCAGCGGCCCAACGCACGGCTCCTACAATGAGCAGTTCTTC. Translation: CASGPTHGSYNEQFF.

The chain joins TRBV20-1 to TRBJ2-7; D call uncertain. The ends were cut back, 1 base at V and 7 bases at J, with 8 bases in the middle. Germline CDR1 and CDR2: DFQATT and SNEGSKA (reference sequence). The CDR3 extends over 11 amino acids. For the CDR3, the DNA is TGCAGTGCTAGAGTTATATGGGAGCAGTACTTC. It specifies CSARVIWEQYF.

The genes are TRBV6-5 and TRBJ2-1, with a tentative D call TRBD1 (6 bases). Germline CDR1 and CDR2: MNHEY and SVGAGI. This CDR3 is 12 amino acids long. V lost 5 bases and J 8 bases, leaving 10 bases between the germline ends. The CDR3, as DNA: TGTGCCAGCAGTCACCAGGGGTATGAGCAGTTCTTC. This sequence encodes CASSHQGYEQFF.

Of note for this clone: Other DNA sequences in this sample translate to the same CDR3. The J gene is TRBJ1-1, the V gene TRBV15; D is unresolved. V gave up 3 bases and J gave up 2 bases, with 7 bases separating them. The CDR3 spans 13 residues. The V gene's germline CDR1 is LNHNV and CDR2 YYDKDF (reference sequence). This CDR3 reads CATSRATNTEAFF. CDR3 nucleotides: TGTGCCACCAGCAGGGCTACTAACACTGAAGCTTTCTTT.

The chain has TRBV11-2 and TRBJ1-4; perhaps TRBD1 as D (6 bases). Germline V CDR1 and CDR2: SGHAT, FQNNGV. The CDR3 runs 14 residues. V dropped 6 bases and J dropped 5 bases, with 13 bases sitting between them. The DNA of the CDR3 is TGTGCCAGCAGTCGACAGGACCGAAATGAAAAACTGTTTTTT. It codes for CASSRQDRNEKLFF.

The J gene is TRBJ1-5, the V gene TRBV21-1; the table's D gene call, TRBD1, was not cross checked with the DNA. TRBV21-1 is listed as a pseudogene. The CDR3 runs 18 residues. The CDR3 loop reads CASISGGQRGIGNQPQHF. CDR3 DNA: TGTGCCAGCATCTCAGGGGGTCAAAGGGGAATAGGCAATCAGCCCCAGCATTTT.

Comments on this clone: A junction end diverges from the germline sequence, so it may reflect a read error. The rearrangement uses TRBV6-6 and TRBJ2-1; unclear D gene. The germline CDR1 and CDR2 sequences are MNHNY and SVGAGI (reference sequence). There are 13 residues in the CDR3. CDR3 residues: CASRYYLSGEQFF. The CDR3 nucleotides are TGTGCCAGCAGATACTACCTGTCTGGTGAGCAGTTCTTC.

The rearrangement links TRBV7-9 to TRBJ2-5; 7 bases are shared with TRBD1. This CDR3 comprises 16 residues. With V trimmed by 2 bases and J by 5 bases, 11 bases remained unmatched. Germline V gives CDR1 SEHNR, CDR2 FQNEAQ (reference sequence). The CDR3 bases are TGTGCCAGCAGCTTAAGCGGTCAGGGACAGTTTGAGACCCAGTACTTC. Amino acid sequence: CASSLSGQGQFETQYF.

The V and J genes are TRBV4-1 and TRBJ2-1, with D tentatively TRBD2 (6 bases). The CDR3 has 15 amino acids. Trimming pared 3 bases from V and 4 bases from J, leaving 13 bases between. Germline V gene lookup returns CDR1 MGHRA and CDR2 YSYEKL. The CDR3 coding sequence is TGCGCCAGCAGCCAGACTAGTTCCTCTTACAATGAGCAGTTCTTC. This sequence encodes CASSQTSSSYNEQFF.

The chain links TRBV28 to TRBJ2-4, with D perhaps matching TRBD2 (5 bases). Germline assignment: CDR1 MDHEN and CDR2 SYDVKM. The V and J ends lost 6 bases and 0 bases respectively, with 15 bases between them. The CDR3 spans 16 residues. CDR3 nucleotides: TGTGCCAGCAGGGACGTCCGAGGGCTAGCCAAAAACATTCAGTACTTC. This sequence encodes CASRDVRGLAKNIQYF.

This chain joins TRBV2 and TRBJ2-2, with 8 nucleotides matching TRBD2. With 4 bases clipped from V and 4 bases from J, the junction kept 5 bases outside the gene matches. The CDR3 length is 15 residues. Germline CDR1 reads SNHLY; CDR2 reads FYNNEI. The CDR3 loop reads CASSVRTSSTGELFF. In DNA form, the CDR3 reads TGTGCCAGCAGTGTTAGGACTAGCAGCACCGGGGAGCTGTTTTTT.

This clone was seen only once. V usage is TRBV29-1 and J usage is TRBJ1-2; D is perhaps TRBD1 (6 bases). Trimming shortened V by 4 bases and J by 7 bases, and 19 bases separated the two germline ends. Germline loops: CDR1 SQVTM, CDR2 ANQGSEA. The CDR3 sequence is 14 residues long. This CDR3 reads CSVAAGDSSGGYTF. The CDR3 DNA sequence: TGCAGCGTTGCCGCAGGGGACTCTTCGGGTGGCTACACCTTC.

This chain uses TRBV9 with TRBJ1-1, with D unclear. Germline values: CDR1 SGDLS, CDR2 YYNGEE. Trimming stripped 4 bases from V and 8 bases from J, with 15 bases between. This CDR3 contains 13 residues. CDR3 loop: CASSSTHDLEAFF. The DNA for the CDR3 is TGTGCCAGCAGCAGTACACACGACCTAGAAGCTTTCTTT.

The rearrangement joins TRBV7-9 to TRBJ2-3; 7 nucleotides agree with TRBD1. Trimming removed 5 bases from V and 4 bases from J; junction bases left unmatched: 6. Germline CDR1 and CDR2: SEHNR and FQNEAQ (reference sequence). The CDR3 loop spans 14 amino acids. The CDR3 reads CASSANQGADTQYF. CDR3 nucleotides: TGTGCCAGCAGCGCCAACCAGGGGGCAGATACGCAGTATTTT.

The chain recombines TRBV5-1 with TRBJ1-5, with TRBD1 as a possible D gene (6 bases). The CDR3 consists of 18 residues. Germline V gene lookup returns CDR1 SGHRS and CDR2 YFSETQ. V was shortened by 3 bases and J by 5 bases, with 24 bases between the two germline ends. The CDR3 DNA follows: TGCGCCAGCAGCTCCTTGACGAAAACAGGGTCTAAGGATCAGCCCCAGCATTTT. Protein sequence: CASSSLTKTGSKDQPQHF.

The J gene is TRBJ2-7, the V gene TRBV11-2; 7 nucleotides agree with TRBD2. After removal of 4 bases from V and 2 bases from J, the junction contained 8 bases not matched to a gene. This CDR3 is built from 15 residues. Germline lookup yields CDR1 SGHAT and CDR2 FQNNGV. CDR3 loop: CASSSPPGGTYEQYF. DNA of the CDR3: TGTGCCAGCAGCTCCCCTCCGGGAGGAACCTACGAGCAGTACTTC.

The chain carries TRBV18 and TRBJ2-1; D ambiguous. This CDR3 has 16 amino acids. Trimming removed 0 bases at V and 4 bases at J, with 13 bases between. Germline CDR1 and CDR2: KGHSH and LQKENI. In DNA form, the CDR3 reads TGTGCCAGCTCACCACCGATCCAGAACCTATACAATGAGCAGTTCTTC. Its translation: CASSPPIQNLYNEQFF.

Worth noting for this clone: Other DNA sequences in the sample encode the same CDR3. The gene calls are TRBV18 and TRBJ2-5, with unresolved D. This CDR3 is 11 amino acids long. The germline V and J ends were trimmed by 3 bases and 5 bases, with 4 bases remaining between them. CDR1 KGHSH and CDR2 LQKENI come from the germline V gene. In DNA, the CDR3 is TGTGCCAGCTCACCTTCGGAGACCCAGTACTTC. This sequence encodes CASSPSETQYF. The whole variable domain, remainder taken from reference TRBV18 and TRBJ2-5, is NAGVMQNPRHLVRRRGQEARLRCSPMKGHSHVYWYRQLPEEGLKFMVYLQKENIIDESGMPKERFSAEFPKEGPSILRIQQVVRGDSAAYFCASSPSETQYFGPGTRLLVL.

The CDR3 loop reads CASSPPGWSTGELFF. CDR3 DNA sequence: TGTGCCAGCTCACCACCGGGGTGGAGCACCGGGGAGCTGTTTTTT. The rearrangement uses TRBV18 and TRBJ2-2; no reliable D call. Trimming cost V 0 bases and J 4 bases, with 9 bases left between them. Germline CDR1 reads KGHSH; CDR2 reads LQKENI. This CDR3 comprises 15 residues.

This chain connects TRBV28 to TRBJ2-3; TRBD2 is a possible D gene (6 bases). The germline gives CDR1 MDHEN, CDR2 SYDVKM. V lost 6 bases and J 4 bases, leaving 11 bases between the germline ends. CDR3 length: 13 residues. CDR3 sequence (DNA): TGTGCCAGCAGAACTAGCCCCGCAGATACGCAGTATTTT. This encodes CASRTSPADTQYF.